The 4 T cell receptor beta chains presented below share a single source sample, sequenced in a study of shared clonotypes between healthy human individuals. Profiled with immunoSEQ multiplex PCR; TCRdb holds only in-frame clones, not every one. Of around 1.5 million clones in the sample, around 98% were seen once. The sample consisted of naive CD4+ T cells sorted from blood. Subset described: CD45RA+ positively selected. These receptors came from a man aged 25 to 40 in good health.

The chain recombines TRBV11-1 with TRBJ2-7; D unclear. CDR3 length: 13 residues. Between the trimmed V and J ends, which lost 5 bases and 0 bases, there was a span of 8 bases. Germline V gene data show CDR1 as SGHAT and CDR2 as FQDESV (reference sequence). The CDR3 reads CASSKPDSYEQYF. CDR3 coding DNA: TGTGCCAGCAGCAAACCTGACTCCTACGAGCAGTACTTC.

The chain has TRBV5-6 and TRBJ2-1; D tentatively fits TRBD1 or TRBD2 (6 bases each). Germline V gene sequence: CDR1 SGHDT, CDR2 YYEEEE. The CDR3 runs to 16 residues. Trimming pared 4 bases from V and 7 bases from J, leaving 21 bases between. This chain's CDR3 is CASSRFSGPRGNEQFF. The CDR3 bases are TGTGCCAGCAGCAGATTTAGCGGACCCAGGGGAAATGAGCAGTTCTTC.

V is TRBV10-3 and J is TRBJ2-7, with D perhaps TRBD1 (6 bases). V lost 3 bases and J lost 3, with 21 bases in between. The CDR3 loop spans 17 amino acids. CDR1 is ENHRY, CDR2 SYGVKD, per germline. The CDR3 sequence: CAISEQGGFIPDYEQYF. The CDR3 nucleotides read TGTGCCATCAGTGAACAGGGTGGGTTTATTCCGGACTACGAGCAGTACTTC.

In its sample, this clone was seen once. V is TRBV4-1 and J is TRBJ2-2; TRBD2 agrees at 10 bases. The junction had 13 bases not matched to a gene; V was cut back by 4 bases and J by 5 bases. CDR3 size: 18 residues. Looked up from germline, CDR1 is MGHRA and CDR2 is YSYEKL. The CDR3 loop reads CASSRTEGGLARTGELFF. The DNA for the CDR3 is TGCGCCAGCAGCCGGACCGAAGGGGGACTAGCGAGAACCGGGGAGCTGTTTTTT.